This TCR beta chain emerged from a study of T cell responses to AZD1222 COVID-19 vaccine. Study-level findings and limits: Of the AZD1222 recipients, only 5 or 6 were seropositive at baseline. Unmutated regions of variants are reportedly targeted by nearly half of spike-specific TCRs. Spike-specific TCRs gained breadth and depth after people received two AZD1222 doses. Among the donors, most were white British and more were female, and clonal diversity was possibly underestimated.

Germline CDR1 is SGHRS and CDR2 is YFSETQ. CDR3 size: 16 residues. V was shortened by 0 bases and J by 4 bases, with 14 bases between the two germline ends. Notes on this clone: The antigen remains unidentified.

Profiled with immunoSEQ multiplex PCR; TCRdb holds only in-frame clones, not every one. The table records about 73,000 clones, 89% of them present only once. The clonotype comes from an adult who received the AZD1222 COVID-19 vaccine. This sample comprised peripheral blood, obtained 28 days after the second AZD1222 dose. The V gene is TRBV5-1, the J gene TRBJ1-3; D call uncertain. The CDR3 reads CASSLDGSRGGNTIYF. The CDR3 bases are TGCGCCAGCAGCTTGGACGGATCCCGCGGAGGAAACACCATATATTTT.